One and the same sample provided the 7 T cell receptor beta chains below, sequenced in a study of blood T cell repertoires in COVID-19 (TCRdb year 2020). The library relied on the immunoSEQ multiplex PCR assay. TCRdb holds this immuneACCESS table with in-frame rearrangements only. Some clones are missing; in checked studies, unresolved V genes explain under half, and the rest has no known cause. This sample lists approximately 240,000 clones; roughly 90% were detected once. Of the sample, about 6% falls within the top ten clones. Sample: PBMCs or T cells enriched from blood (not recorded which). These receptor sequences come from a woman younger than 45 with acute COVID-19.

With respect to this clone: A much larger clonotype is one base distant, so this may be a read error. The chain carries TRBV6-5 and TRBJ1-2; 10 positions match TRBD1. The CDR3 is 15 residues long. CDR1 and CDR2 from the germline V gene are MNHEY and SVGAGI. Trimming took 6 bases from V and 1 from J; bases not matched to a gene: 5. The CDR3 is CASSPGTGDNYGYTF. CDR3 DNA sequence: TGTGCCAGCAGCCCCGGGACAGGGGATAACTATGGCTACACCTTC.

The CDR3 reads CASSMVGGDASQPQHF. The CDR3 region has the DNA TGCGCCAGCAGTATGGTTGGAGGGGACGCTTCTCAGCCCCAGCATTTT. The rearrangement uses TRBV5-1 and TRBJ1-5; possibly TRBD1 for D (5 bases). Trimming took off 5 bases at V and 6 bases at J, with 21 bases between the two ends. CDR1 is SGHRS, CDR2 YFSETQ, per germline. The CDR3 extends over 16 amino acids.

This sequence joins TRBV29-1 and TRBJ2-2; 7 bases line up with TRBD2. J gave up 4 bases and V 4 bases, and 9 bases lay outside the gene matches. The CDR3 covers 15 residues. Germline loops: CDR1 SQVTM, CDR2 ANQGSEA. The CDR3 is CSVAVAGRGTGELFF. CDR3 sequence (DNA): TGCAGCGTTGCGGTGGCGGGGAGGGGCACCGGGGAGCTGTTTTTT.

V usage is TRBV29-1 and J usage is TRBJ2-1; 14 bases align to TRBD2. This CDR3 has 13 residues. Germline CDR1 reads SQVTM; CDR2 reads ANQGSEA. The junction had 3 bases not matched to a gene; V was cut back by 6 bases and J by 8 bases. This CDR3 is CSVGLAGGYEQFF. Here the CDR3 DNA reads TGCAGCGTCGGACTAGCGGGGGGCTATGAGCAGTTCTTC.

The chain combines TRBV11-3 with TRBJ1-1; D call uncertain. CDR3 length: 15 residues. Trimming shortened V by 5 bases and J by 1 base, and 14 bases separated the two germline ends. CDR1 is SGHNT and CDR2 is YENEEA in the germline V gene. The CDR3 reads CASSPFQVPNTEAFF. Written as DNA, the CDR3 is TGTGCCAGCAGCCCCTTCCAGGTTCCGAACACTGAAGCTTTCTTT.

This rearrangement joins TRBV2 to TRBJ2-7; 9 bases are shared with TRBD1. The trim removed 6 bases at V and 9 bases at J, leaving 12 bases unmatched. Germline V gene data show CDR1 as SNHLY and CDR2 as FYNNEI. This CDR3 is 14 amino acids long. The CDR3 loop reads CASRRDRGMTPQYF. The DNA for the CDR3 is TGTGCCAGCAGGAGAGACAGGGGGATGACTCCGCAGTACTTC.

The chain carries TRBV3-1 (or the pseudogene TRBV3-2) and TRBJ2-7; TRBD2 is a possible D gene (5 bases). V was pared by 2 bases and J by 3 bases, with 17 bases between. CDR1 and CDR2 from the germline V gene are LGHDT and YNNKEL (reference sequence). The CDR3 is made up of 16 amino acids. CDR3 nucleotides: TGTGCCAGCAGCCAAAACCCCACCGGGAAAATCTACGAGCAGTACTTC. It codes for CASSQNPTGKIYEQYF.